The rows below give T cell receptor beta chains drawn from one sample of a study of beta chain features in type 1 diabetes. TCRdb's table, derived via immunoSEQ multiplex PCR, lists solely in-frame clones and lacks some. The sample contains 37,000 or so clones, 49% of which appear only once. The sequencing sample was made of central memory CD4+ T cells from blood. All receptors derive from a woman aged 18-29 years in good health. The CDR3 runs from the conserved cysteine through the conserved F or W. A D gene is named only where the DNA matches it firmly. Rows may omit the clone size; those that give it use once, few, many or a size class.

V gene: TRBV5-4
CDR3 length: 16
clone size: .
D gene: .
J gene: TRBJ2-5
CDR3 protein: CASSLEVGGAQGTQYF
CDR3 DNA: TGTGCCAGCAGCTTGGAGGTTGGGGGGGCGCAAGGGACCCAGTACTTC

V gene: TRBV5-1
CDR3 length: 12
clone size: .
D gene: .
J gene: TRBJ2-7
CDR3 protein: CASSLLGYEQYF
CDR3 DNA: TGCGCCAGCAGCTTGCTCGGGTACGAGCAGTACTTC

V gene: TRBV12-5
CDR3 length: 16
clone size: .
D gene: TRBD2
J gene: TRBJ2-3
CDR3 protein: CASGSLSGVYTDTQYF
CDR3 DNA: TGTGCTAGTGGTTCACTTAGCGGGGTTTACACAGATACGCAGTATTTT

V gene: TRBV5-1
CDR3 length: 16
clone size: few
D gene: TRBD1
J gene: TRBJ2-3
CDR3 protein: CASSRGQGRGTDTQYF
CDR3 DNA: TGCGCCAGCAGCAGGGGACAGGGTCGTGGGACAGATACGCAGTATTTT

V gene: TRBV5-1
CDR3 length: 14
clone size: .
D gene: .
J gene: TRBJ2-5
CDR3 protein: CASSLWSDQETQYF
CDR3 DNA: TGCGCCAGCAGCTTGTGGTCAGACCAAGAGACCCAGTACTTC

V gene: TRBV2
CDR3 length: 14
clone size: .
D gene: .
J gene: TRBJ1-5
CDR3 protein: CASSSSYSNQPQHF
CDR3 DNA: TGTGCCAGCAGTTCGAGTTATAGCAATCAGCCCCAGCATTTT

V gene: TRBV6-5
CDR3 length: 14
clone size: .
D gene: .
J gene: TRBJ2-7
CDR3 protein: CASSYSGQSYEQYF
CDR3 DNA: TGTGCCAGCAGTTACTCGGGCCAAAGCTACGAGCAGTACTTC

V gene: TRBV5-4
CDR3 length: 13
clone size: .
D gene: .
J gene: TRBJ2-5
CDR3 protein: CASSSQGAETQYF
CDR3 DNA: TGTGCCAGCAGCTCACAGGGTGCCGAGACCCAGTACTTC

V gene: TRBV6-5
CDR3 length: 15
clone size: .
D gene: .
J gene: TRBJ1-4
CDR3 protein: CASSYSRSGGEKLFF
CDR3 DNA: TGTGCCAGCAGTTACTCGCGCAGCGGCGGTGAAAAACTGTTTTTT

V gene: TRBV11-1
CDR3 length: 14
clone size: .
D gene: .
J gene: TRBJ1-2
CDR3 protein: CASSSRTENYGYTF
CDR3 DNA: TGTGCCAGCAGCTCTCGGACAGAGAACTATGGCTACACCTTC

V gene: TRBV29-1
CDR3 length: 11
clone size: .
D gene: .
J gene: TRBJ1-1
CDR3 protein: CSGTGDTEAFF
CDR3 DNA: TGCAGCGGGACGGGGGACACTGAAGCTTTCTTT

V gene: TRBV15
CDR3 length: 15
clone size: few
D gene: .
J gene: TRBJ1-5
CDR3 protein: CATSRGHAGNQPQHF
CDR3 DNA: TGTGCCACCAGCAGAGGACACGCAGGGAATCAGCCCCAGCATTTT

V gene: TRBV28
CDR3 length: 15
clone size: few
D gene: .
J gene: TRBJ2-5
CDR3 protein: CASTQRSAPQETQYF
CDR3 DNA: TGTGCCAGCACCCAGAGGAGCGCCCCCCAAGAGACCCAGTACTTC

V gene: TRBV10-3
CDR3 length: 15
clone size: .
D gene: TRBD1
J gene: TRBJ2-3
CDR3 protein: CAISESRTGEDTQYF
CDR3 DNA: TGTGCCATCAGTGAGTCACGGACAGGGGAGGATACGCAGTATTTT

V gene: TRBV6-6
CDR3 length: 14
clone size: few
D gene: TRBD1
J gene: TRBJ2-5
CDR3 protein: CASSYYRGQETQYF
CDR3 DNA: TGTGCCAGCAGTTACTACAGGGGGCAAGAGACCCAGTACTTC

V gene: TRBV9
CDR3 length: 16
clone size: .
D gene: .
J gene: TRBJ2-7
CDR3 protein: CASSPLSFSLAYEQYF
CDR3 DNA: TGTGCCAGCAGCCCGTTGAGTTTCTCCCTCGCCTACGAGCAGTACTTC

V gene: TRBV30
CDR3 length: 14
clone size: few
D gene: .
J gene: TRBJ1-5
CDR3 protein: CAWSRTGLGQPQHF
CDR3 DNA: TGTGCCTGGAGCCGCACGGGATTAGGTCAGCCCCAGCATTTT

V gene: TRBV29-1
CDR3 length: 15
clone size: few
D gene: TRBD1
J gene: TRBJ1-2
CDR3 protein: CSVNTPTGVNYGYTF
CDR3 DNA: TGCAGCGTTAACACCCCCACAGGGGTGAACTATGGCTACACCTTC

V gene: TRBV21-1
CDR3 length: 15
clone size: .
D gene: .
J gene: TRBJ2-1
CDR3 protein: CARPQDGSSYNEQFF
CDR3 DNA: TGTGCCAGGCCTCAGGACGGGAGCTCCTACAATGAGCAGTTCTTC

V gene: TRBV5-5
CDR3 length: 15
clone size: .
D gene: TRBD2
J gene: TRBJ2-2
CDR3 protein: CASSPRAGATGELFF
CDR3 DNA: TGTGCCAGCAGCCCACGGGCGGGAGCGACCGGGGAGCTGTTTTTT

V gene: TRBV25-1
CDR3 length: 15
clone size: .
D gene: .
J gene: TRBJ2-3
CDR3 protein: CASSGGTSSTDTQYF
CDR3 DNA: TGTGCCAGCAGTGGCGGAACTTCTAGCACAGATACGCAGTATTTT

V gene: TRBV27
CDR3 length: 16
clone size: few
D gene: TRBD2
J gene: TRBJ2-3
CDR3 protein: CASSFRLAGGGNTQYF
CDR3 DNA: TGTGCCAGCAGTTTTCGACTAGCGGGGGGGGGAAATACGCAGTATTTT

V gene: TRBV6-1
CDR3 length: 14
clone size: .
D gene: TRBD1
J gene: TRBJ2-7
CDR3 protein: CAIRWGQGFYEQYF
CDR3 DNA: TGTGCCATCAGATGGGGACAGGGATTTTACGAGCAGTACTTC

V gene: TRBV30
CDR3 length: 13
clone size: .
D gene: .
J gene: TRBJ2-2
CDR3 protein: CAWSAANTGELFF
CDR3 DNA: TGTGCCTGGAGTGCTGCGAACACCGGGGAGCTGTTTTTT

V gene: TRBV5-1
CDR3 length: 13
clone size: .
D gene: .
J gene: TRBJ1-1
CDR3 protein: CASSPVMNTEAFF
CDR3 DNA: TGCGCCAGCAGTCCGGTAATGAACACTGAAGCTTTCTTT

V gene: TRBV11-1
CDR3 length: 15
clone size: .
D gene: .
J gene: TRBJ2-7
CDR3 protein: CASRPGSRGYYEQYF
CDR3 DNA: TGTGCCAGTCGTCCCGGGTCCAGGGGCTACTACGAGCAGTACTTC

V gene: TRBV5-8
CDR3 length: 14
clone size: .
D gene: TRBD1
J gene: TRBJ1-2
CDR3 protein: CASSLFPDRAGYTF
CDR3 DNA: TGTGCCAGCAGCTTGTTCCCTGACAGGGCGGGCTACACCTTC

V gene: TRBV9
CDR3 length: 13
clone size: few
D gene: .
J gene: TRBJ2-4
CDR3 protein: CASSLSPENIQYF
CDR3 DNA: TGTGCCAGCAGCCTAAGCCCCGAAAACATTCAGTACTTC

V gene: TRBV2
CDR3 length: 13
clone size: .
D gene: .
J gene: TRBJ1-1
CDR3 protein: CASSERGITEAFF
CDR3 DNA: TGTGCCAGCAGTGAACGGGGTATCACTGAAGCTTTCTTT

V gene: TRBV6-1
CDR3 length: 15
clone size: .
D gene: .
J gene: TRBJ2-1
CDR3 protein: CASSERPGGSGEQFF
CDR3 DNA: TGTGCCAGCAGTGAAAGGCCAGGGGGGTCAGGTGAGCAGTTCTTC

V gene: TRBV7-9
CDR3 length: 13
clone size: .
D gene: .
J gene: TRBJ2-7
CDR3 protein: CASSFDRTYEQYF
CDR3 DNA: TGTGCCAGCAGCTTTGACAGAACCTACGAGCAGTACTTC

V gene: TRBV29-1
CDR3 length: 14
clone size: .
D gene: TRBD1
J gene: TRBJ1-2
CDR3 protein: CSASGTGSSDGYTF
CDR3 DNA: TGCAGCGCCTCCGGGACAGGGTCTTCCGACGGCTACACCTTC

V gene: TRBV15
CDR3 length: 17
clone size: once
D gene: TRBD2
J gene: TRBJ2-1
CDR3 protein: CATSRDGAGTSYNEQFF
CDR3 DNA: TGTGCCACCAGCAGAGATGGGGCCGGGACTAGCTACAATGAGCAGTTCTTC

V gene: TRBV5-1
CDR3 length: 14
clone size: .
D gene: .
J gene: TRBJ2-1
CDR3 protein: CASSPALQNNEQFF
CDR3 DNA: TGCGCCAGCAGCCCTGCCCTACAGAACAATGAGCAGTTCTTC

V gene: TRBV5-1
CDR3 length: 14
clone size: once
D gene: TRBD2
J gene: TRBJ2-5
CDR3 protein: CASTKAGFQETQYF
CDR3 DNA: TGCGCCAGCACTAAAGCGGGGTTCCAAGAGACCCAGTACTTC

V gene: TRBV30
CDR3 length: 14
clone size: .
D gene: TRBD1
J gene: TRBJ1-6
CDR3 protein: CAWSTGGNNSPLHF
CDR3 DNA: TGTGCCTGGAGTACAGGGGGTAACAATTCACCCCTCCACTTT

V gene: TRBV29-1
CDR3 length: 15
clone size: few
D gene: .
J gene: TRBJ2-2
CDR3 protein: CSVAPSARNTGELFF
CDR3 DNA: TGCAGCGTCGCCCCTAGCGCACGGAACACCGGGGAGCTGTTTTTT

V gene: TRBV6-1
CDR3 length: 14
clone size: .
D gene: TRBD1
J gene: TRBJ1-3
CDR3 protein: CASRKTGIGNTIYF
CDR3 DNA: TGTGCCAGCAGAAAGACAGGGATTGGAAACACCATATATTTT

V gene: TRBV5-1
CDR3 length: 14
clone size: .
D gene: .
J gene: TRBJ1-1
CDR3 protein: CASSSGDGNTEAFF
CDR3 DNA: TGCGCCAGCAGCTCAGGCGACGGGAACACTGAAGCTTTCTTT

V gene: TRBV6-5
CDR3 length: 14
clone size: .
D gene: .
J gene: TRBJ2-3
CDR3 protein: CASSEVRYTDTQYF
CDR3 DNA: TGTGCCAGCAGTGAAGTCAGGTACACAGATACGCAGTATTTT

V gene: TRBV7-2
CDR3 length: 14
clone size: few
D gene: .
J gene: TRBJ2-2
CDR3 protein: CASSLGGNTGELFF
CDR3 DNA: TGTGCCAGCAGCTTAGGCGGCAACACCGGGGAGCTGTTTTTT

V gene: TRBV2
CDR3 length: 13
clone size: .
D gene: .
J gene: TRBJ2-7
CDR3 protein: CASSDLGPYEQYF
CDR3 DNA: TGTGCCAGCAGTGATCTGGGGCCCTACGAGCAGTACTTC

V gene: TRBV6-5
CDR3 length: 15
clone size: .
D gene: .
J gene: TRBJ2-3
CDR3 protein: CASNGLTPSTDTQYF
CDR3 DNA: TGTGCCAGCAACGGTCTGACTCCTAGCACAGATACGCAGTATTTT

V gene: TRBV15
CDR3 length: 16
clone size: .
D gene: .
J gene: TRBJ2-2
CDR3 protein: CATSRERTVNTGELFF
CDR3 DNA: TGTGCCACCAGCAGAGAAAGGACAGTGAACACCGGGGAGCTGTTTTTT

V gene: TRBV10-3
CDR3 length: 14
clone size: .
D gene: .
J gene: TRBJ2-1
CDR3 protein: CAISDNSIDNEQFF
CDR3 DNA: TGTGCCATCAGTGACAATTCTATCGACAATGAGCAGTTCTTC

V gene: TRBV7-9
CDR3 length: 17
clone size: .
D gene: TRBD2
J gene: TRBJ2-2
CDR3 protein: CASSLLSGAQSAGELFF
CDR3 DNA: TGTGCCAGCAGCTTATTAAGCGGGGCTCAATCCGCCGGGGAGCTGTTTTTT

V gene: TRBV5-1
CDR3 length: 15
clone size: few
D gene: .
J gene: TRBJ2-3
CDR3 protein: CASSLEGQGSDTQYF
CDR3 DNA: TGCGCCAGCAGCTTGGAAGGGCAGGGGTCAGATACGCAGTATTTT

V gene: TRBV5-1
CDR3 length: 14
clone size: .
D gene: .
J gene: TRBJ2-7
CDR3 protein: CASSFLGHSYEQYF
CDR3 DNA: TGCGCCAGCAGCTTCCTGGGACACAGCTACGAGCAGTACTTC

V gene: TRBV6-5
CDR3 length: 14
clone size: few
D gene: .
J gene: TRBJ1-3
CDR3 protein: CASRNRESQSTIYF
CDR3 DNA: TGTGCCAGCAGGAACCGGGAGAGCCAGAGCACCATATATTTT

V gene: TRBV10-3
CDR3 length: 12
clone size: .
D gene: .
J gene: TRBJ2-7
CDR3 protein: CAISRTSYEQYF
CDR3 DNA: TGTGCCATCTCCCGAACTAGCTACGAGCAGTACTTC

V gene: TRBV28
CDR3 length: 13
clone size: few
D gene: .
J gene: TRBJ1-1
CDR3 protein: CASSFNRNTEAFF
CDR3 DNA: TGTGCCAGCAGTTTTAACAGGAACACTGAAGCTTTCTTT